One and the same sample provided the 16 T cell receptor beta chains below, sequenced in a study of T-cell reconstitution after alpha-beta-depleted transplantation in children. Unique molecular identifiers were incorporated when the TCRbeta library was constructed. In TCRdb, the PCR reads were re-called with MiXCR into one record per CDR3 protein. The data show 700,000 or so distinct CDR3 sequences, with about an eighth seen just once and 0.79% held by the top ten. The starting material was PBMCs, obtained before TCRalphabeta/CD19-depleted stem cell transplant. The receptor set was obtained from a girl aged 2-10 years with congenital amegakaryocytic thrombocytopenia, due to receive a stem cell transplant.

This clonotype was detected ten times or more. For the CDR3, the DNA is TGTGCCAGCAGCCTCCGTCAGTTCACAGATACGCAGTATTTT. Its protein is CASSLRQFTDTQYF. The genes are TRBV7-8 and TRBJ2-3, with no clear D. The V gene's germline CDR1 is SGHVS and CDR2 FQNEAQ. The CDR3 totals 14 residues. V lost 5 bases and J lost 2, with 11 bases in between.

In its sample, this clonotype was seen many times. The chain combines TRBV29-1 with TRBJ2-1, with D perhaps matching TRBD1 or TRBD2 (5 bases each). Trimming stripped 7 bases from V and 6 bases from J, with 10 bases between. This CDR3 is built from 11 residues. Germline V CDR1 and CDR2: SQVTM, ANQGSEA. CDR3 loop: CSAGTLNEQFF. In DNA form, the CDR3 reads TGCAGCGCAGGGACCCTCAATGAGCAGTTCTTC.

The sample holds many counts of this clonotype. The chain couples TRBV20-1 to TRBJ2-3, with 12 bases aligning to TRBD2. J lost 3 bases, V lost 0 bases, and 13 bases had no gene match. Per germline, CDR1 DFQATT and CDR2 SNEGSKA (reference sequence). The CDR3 spans 19 residues. The CDR3 spells CSARDGGERLAGETDTQYF. In DNA, the CDR3 is TGCAGTGCTAGAGATGGGGGAGAGCGACTAGCGGGAGAAACAGATACGCAGTATTTT.

V usage is TRBV12-3 or TRBV12-4 and J usage is TRBJ1-1; TRBD1 agrees at 9 bases. CDR3 length: 14 amino acids. V shed 7 bases and J 6 bases; nucleotides not matched to a gene: 9. This CDR3 reads CASTTGQGLSEAFF. Here the CDR3 DNA reads TGTGCCAGCACCACAGGACAGGGGCTTTCTGAAGCTTTCTTT.

This clonotype was seen at least ten times. V and J are TRBV27 and TRBJ2-2; 13 bases line up with TRBD2. The J segment lost 0 bases and the V segment lost 4 bases, leaving 5 bases of the junction unmatched. In germline, CDR1 is MNHEY, CDR2 SMNVEV (reference sequence). The CDR3 consists of 18 residues. CDR3: CASSYRTSGRANTGELFF. The CDR3 region has the DNA TGTGCCAGCAGTTACCGGACTAGCGGGAGAGCGAACACCGGGGAGCTGTTTTTT.

This clonotype was seen repeatedly, ten times or more. This chain joins TRBV20-1 and TRBJ1-2; 11 bases fit TRBD1. Germline lookup yields CDR1 DFQATT and CDR2 SNEGSKA (reference sequence). J was trimmed by 6 bases and V by 1 base; bases with no gene match: 4. This CDR3 is 14 amino acids long. The CDR3 loop reads CSARGTGGRNGYTF. DNA for the CDR3: TGCAGTGCTAGAGGGACAGGGGGCAGGAATGGCTACACCTTC.

This clonotype was found many times. The genes are TRBV4-2 and TRBJ2-1; maybe TRBD2 (7 bases). The V gene's germline CDR1 is LGHNA and CDR2 YNFKEQ. V lost 0 bases to trimming and J lost 10 bases, with 10 bases between them. The CDR3 runs 13 residues. As DNA, the CDR3 is TGTGCCAGCAGCCAAGATCGCGGGGGCGAGCAGTTCTTC. Protein product: CASSQDRGGEQFF.

Comments on this clonotype: An end of the junction does not agree with germline; a read error may underlie this. The gene calls are TRBV5-5 and TRBJ1-2; D is unclear. CDR3 length: 12 amino acids. From germline, CDR1 is SGHKS and CDR2 YYEKEE (reference sequence). The CDR3: CASSLGGDGDTF. The CDR3 DNA reads TGTGCCAGCAGCTTGGGGGGAGATGGCGACACCTTC.

This clonotype was seen repeatedly, ten times or more. Here the CDR3 reads CASSSNRAGTEAFF. CDR3 DNA: TGTGCCAGCAGCTCAAACAGGGCGGGAACTGAAGCTTTCTTT. The chain has TRBV11-2 and TRBJ1-1, with D tentatively TRBD1 (6 bases). Trimming cost V 4 bases and J 5 bases, with 14 bases left between them. The V gene's germline CDR1 is SGHAT and CDR2 FQNNGV. The CDR3 runs to 14 residues.

This clonotype turned up a few times. The chain is built from TRBV20-1 and TRBJ2-1; 10 bases line up with TRBD2. Germline CDR1 DFQATT, CDR2 SNEGSKA (reference sequence). V lost 4 bases to trimming and J lost 6 bases; unmatched junction nucleotides: 9. The length of the CDR3 is 15 residues. CDR3 region: CSAIDRGLATNEQFF. As DNA, the CDR3 is TGCAGTGCTATCGATCGGGGACTAGCGACCAATGAGCAGTTCTTC.

This clonotype has only a few counts. The V call is TRBV11-2, the J call TRBJ2-3; TRBD2 agrees at 7 bases. Germline CDR1 SGHAT, CDR2 FQNNGV. Unmatched junction bases numbered 8, after V lost 1 base and J lost 4 bases. This CDR3 is 16 amino acids long. The CDR3 loop is CASSLGWASGPDTQYF. CDR3 DNA: TGTGCCAGCAGCTTAGGCTGGGCTAGCGGACCAGATACGCAGTATTTT.

This clonotype came up many times. The chain carries TRBV12-3 or TRBV12-4 and TRBJ2-1; TRBD1 might be the D (5 bases). CDR3 size: 11 residues. The V end lost 3 bases, the J end lost 13 bases, and 10 bases lay between the germline ends. CDR3 loop: CASSFGANQFF. The CDR3 coding sequence is TGTGCCAGCAGTTTTGGGGCCAACCAGTTCTTC.

This clonotype was detected ten times or more. V gene TRBV15 combines with J gene TRBJ2-1; unclear D gene. The CDR3 sequence is 17 residues long. Trimming took 1 base from V and 2 from J, leaving 15 bases between them. Germline CDR1 is LNHNV and CDR2 is YYDKDF (reference sequence). CDR3 in DNA: TGTGCCACCAGCAGAGGGGTTAGTGTTTTGACCTACAATGAGCAGTTCTTC. Residues: CATSRGVSVLTYNEQFF.

This clonotype was observed at least ten times. The V gene is TRBV28, the J gene TRBJ1-4; possibly TRBD1 for D (6 bases). The V and J ends lost 9 bases and 8 bases respectively, with 13 bases between them. The CDR3 extends over 12 amino acids. Germline lookup yields CDR1 MDHEN and CDR2 SYDVKM. As DNA, the CDR3 is TGTGCCAGTCGGACGGGGACAGAAAAACTGTTTTTT. Translating it yields CASRTGTEKLFF.

CDR3: CASSQRGYSGNTIYF. The CDR3 nucleotides are TGTGCCAGCAGCCAAAGGGGTTACTCTGGAAACACCATATATTTT. The V and J genes are TRBV3-1 and TRBJ1-3, with D possibly TRBD1 on 5 matching bases. The CDR3 is 15 amino acids. Deletions cut 2 bases from V and 0 bases from J, with 8 bases between. The germline V gene encodes CDR1 LGHDT and CDR2 YNNKEL (reference sequence).

The chain's CDR3 is CASRQTRPSSYNSPLHF. The CDR3 nucleotides are TGCGCCAGCAGGCAGACACGTCCGAGCTCCTATAATTCACCCCTCCACTTT. The chain recombines TRBV5-1 with TRBJ1-6; D is uncertain. Trimming took 5 bases from V and 0 from J, leaving 15 bases between them. Germline V gives CDR1 SGHRS, CDR2 YFSETQ. The CDR3 spans 17 residues.